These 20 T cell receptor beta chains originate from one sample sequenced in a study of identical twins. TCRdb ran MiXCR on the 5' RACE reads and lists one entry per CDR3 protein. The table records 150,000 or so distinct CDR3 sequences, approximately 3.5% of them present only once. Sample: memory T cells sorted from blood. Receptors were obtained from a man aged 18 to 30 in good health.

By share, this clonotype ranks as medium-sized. The CDR3 reads CASSAVAEAFF. CDR3 sequence (DNA): TGTGCCAGCAGCGCCGTGGCTGAAGCTTTCTTT. The J gene is TRBJ1-1, the V gene TRBV16; no definite D call. Between the trimmed V and J ends, which lost 5 bases and 6 bases, there was a span of 7 bases. The CDR3 totals 11 residues. Germline CDR1 and CDR2: KGHSY and FQNENV.

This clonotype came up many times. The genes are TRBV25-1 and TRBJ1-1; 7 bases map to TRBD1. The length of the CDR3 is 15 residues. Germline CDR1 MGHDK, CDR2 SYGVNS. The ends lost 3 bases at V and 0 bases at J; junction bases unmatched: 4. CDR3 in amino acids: CASSDRTGMNTEAFF. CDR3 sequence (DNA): TGTGCCAGCAGTGATAGGACAGGTATGAACACTGAAGCTTTCTTT.

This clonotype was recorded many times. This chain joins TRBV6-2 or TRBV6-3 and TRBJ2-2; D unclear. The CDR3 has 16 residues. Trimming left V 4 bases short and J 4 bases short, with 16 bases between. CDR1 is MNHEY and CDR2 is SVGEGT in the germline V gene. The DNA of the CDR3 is TGTGCCAGCAGTTTTGGGCCAGGACGGAGCACCGGGGAGCTGTTTTTT. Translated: CASSFGPGRSTGELFF.

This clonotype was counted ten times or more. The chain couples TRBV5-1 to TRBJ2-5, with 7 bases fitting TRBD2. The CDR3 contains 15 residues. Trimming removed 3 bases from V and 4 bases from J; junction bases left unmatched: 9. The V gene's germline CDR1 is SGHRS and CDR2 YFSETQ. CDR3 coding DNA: TGCGCCAGCAGCTCACCCGCGGGAGCCCTAGAGACCCAGTACTTC. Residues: CASSSPAGALETQYF. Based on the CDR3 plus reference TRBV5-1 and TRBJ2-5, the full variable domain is KAGVTQTPRYLIKTRGQQVTLSCSPISGHRSVSWYQQTPGQGLQFLFEYFSETQRNKGNFPGRFSGRQFSNSRSEMNVSTLELGDSALYLCASSSPAGALETQYFGPGTRLLVL.

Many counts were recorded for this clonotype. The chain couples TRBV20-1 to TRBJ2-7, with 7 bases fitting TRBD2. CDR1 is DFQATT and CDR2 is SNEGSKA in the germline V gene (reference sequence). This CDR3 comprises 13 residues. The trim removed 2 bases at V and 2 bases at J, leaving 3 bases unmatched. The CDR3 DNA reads TGCAGTGCTAGAAAGAGCGGGACCTACGAGCAGTACGTC. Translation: CSARKSGTYEQYV.

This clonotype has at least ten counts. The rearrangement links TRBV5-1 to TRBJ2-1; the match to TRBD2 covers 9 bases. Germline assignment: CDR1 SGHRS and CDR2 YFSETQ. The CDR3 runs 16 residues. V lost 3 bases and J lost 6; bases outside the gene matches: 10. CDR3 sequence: CASSSGRTSASNEQFF. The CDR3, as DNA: TGCGCCAGCAGCTCAGGAAGGACTAGCGCCTCCAATGAGCAGTTCTTC.

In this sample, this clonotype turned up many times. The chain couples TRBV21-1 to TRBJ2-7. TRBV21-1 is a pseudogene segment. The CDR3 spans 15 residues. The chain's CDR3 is CARPQQILSSYEQYV. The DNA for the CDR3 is TGTGCCAGACCACAACAGATCCTCAGCTCCTACGAGCAGTACGTC.

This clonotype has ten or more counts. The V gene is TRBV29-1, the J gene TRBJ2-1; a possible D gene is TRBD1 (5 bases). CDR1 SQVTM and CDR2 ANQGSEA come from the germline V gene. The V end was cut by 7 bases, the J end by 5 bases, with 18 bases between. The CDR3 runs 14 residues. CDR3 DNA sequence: TGCAGCGCAGCACGACAAGGGGTCGACAATGAGCAGTTCTTC. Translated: CSAARQGVDNEQFF.

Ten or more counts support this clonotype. The CDR3 reads CASSPTRAYEQYF. The CDR3 DNA reads TGTGCCAGCAGCCCTACTAGGGCCTACGAGCAGTACTTC. V usage is TRBV7-8 and J usage is TRBJ2-7; tentatively, D is TRBD2 (5 bases). The V and J ends lost 5 bases and 2 bases respectively, with 10 bases between them. This CDR3 has 13 residues. Germline loops: CDR1 SGHVS, CDR2 FQNEAQ.

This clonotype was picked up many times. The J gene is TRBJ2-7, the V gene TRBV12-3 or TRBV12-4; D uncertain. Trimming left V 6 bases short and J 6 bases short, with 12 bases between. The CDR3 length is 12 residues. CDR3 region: CASRGYASEQYF. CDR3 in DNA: TGTGCCAGCAGGGGGTACGCGTCCGAGCAGTACTTC.

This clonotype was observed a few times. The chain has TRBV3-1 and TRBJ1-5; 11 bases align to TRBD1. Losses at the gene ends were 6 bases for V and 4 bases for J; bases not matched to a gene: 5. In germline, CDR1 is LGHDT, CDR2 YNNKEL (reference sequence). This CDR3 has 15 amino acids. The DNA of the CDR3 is TGTGCCAGCAGTCGGACAGGGGGCAAGAATCAGCCCCAGCATTTT. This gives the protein CASSRTGGKNQPQHF.

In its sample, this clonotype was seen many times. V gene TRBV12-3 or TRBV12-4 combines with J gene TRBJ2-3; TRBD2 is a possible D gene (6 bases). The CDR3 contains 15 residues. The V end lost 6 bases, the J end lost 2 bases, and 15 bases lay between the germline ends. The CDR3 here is CASSPSVGATDTQYF. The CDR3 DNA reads TGTGCCAGCAGCCCTAGCGTCGGGGCCACAGATACGCAGTATTTT.

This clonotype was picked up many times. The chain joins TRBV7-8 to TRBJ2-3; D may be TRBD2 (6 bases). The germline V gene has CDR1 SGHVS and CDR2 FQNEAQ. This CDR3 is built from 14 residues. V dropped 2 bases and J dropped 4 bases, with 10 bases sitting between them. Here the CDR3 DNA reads TGTGCCAGCAGCTTAAGACTAGACCCAGATACGCAGTATTTT. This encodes CASSLRLDPDTQYF.

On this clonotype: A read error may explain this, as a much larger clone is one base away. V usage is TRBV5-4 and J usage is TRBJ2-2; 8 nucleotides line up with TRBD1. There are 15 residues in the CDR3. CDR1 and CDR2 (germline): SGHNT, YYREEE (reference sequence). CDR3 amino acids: CASSYLQGVSGELYF. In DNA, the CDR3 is TGTGCCAGCAGCTATTTACAGGGGGTATCCGGGGAGCTGTATTTT.

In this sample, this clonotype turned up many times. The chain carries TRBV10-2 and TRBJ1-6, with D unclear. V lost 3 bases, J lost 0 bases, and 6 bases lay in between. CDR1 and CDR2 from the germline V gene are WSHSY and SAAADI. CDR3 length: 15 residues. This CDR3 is CASSDVSSYNSPLHF. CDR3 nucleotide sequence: TGCGCCAGCAGTGACGTTAGCTCCTATAATTCACCCCTCCACTTT.

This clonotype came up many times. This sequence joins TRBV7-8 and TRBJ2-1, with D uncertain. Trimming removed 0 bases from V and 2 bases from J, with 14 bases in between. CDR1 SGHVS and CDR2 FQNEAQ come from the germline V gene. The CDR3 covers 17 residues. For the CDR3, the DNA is TGTGCCAGCAGCTTAGCCCCCTCTAGGATGGCCTACAATGAGCAGTTCTTC. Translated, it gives CASSLAPSRMAYNEQFF.

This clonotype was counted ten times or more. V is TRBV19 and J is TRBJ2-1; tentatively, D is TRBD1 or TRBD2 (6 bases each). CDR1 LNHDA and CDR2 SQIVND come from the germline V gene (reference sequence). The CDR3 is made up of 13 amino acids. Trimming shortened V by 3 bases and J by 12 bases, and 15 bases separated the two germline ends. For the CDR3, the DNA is TGTGCCAGTAGTATGAGGGGGGTAGTACGGCAGTTCTTC. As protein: CASSMRGVVRQFF.

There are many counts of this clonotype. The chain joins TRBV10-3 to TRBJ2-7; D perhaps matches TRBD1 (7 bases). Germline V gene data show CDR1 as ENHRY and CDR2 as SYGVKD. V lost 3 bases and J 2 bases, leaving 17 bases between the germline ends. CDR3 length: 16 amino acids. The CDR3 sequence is CAISDSQGGLTYEQYF. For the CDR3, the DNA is TGTGCCATCAGTGATAGCCAGGGGGGATTAACCTACGAGCAGTACTTC.

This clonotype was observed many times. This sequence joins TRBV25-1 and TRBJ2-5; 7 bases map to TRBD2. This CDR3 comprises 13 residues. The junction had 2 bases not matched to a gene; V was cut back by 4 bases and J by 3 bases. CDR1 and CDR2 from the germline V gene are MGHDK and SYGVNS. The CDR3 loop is CASSASGKETQYF. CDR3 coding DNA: TGTGCCAGCAGTGCTAGCGGAAAAGAGACCCAGTACTTC.

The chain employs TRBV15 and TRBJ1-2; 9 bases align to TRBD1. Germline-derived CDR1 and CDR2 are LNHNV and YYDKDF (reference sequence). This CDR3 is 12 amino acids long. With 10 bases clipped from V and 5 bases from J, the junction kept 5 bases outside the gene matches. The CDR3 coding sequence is TGTGCCATCCCTGACAGGGGGTATGGCTACACCTTC. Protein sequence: CAIPDRGYGYTF.